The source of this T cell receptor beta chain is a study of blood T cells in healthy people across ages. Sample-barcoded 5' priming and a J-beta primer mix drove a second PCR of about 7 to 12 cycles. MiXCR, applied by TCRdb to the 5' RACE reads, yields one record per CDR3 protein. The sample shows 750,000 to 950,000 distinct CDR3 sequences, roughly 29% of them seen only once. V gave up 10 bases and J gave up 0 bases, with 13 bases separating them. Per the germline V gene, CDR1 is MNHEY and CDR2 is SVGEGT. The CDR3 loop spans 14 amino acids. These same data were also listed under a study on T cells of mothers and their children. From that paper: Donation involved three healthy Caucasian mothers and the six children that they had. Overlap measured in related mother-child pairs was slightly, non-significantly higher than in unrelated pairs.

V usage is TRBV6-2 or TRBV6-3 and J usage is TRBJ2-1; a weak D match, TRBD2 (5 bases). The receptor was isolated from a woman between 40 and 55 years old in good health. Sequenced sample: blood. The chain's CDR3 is CATGLDSSYNEQFF. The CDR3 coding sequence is TGTGCCACCGGACTTGATAGCTCCTACAATGAGCAGTTCTTC.